This T cell receptor (beta chain) is from a study of blood T cell repertoires in COVID-19. Looking at the study overall: Some COVID-19 samples were acute and others convalescent; all came from the United States, Italy and Spain.

Here immunoSEQ multiplex PCR was the method, and the copy in TCRdb shows in-frame clones only, minus some. Among some 530,000 clones listed, approximately 83% were seen once. Trimming removed 1 base from V and 3 bases from J, with 12 bases in between. CDR3 length equals 16 residues. CDR1 and CDR2 (germline): SNHLY, FYNNEI. The receptor comes from a human donor in a cohort sampled during active COVID-19. V and J are TRBV2 and TRBJ2-2, with a possible D match to TRBD2 (6 bases). Specimen: peripheral blood. CDR3 nucleotide sequence: TGTGCCAGCAGTGAAGGTTACGGGGGTCACACCGGGGAGCTGTTTTTT. This translates into CASSEGYGGHTGELFF. Based on the CDR3 plus reference TRBV2 and TRBJ2-2, the full variable domain is EPEVTQTPSHQVTQMGQEVILRCVPISNHLYFYWYRQILGQKVEFLVSFYNNEISEKSEIFDDQFSVERPDGSNFTLKIRSTKLEDSAMYFCASSEGYGGHTGELFFGEGSRLTVL.